A single sample is the source of the 17 T cell receptor beta chains below, sequenced in a study of PD-1 blockade in classical Hodgkin lymphoma. Using immunoSEQ multiplex PCR, the repertoire was profiled, and TCRdb retains in-frame clones only, with some absent. Of 110,000 or so clones listed, roughly nine tenths were seen once; the top ten hold less than 20%. Autologous stem cell transplantation was followed by relapse in every patient, and brentuximab vedotin exposure varied. Sequences were derived from peripheral blood mononuclear cells (PBMCs), sampled before the second cycle of nivolumab. All receptors come from a human donor with classical Hodgkin lymphoma.

This rearrangement joins TRBV9 to TRBJ1-5; D ambiguous. Per the germline V gene, CDR1 is SGDLS and CDR2 is YYNGEE. The CDR3 is 16 amino acids. V gave up 0 bases and J gave up 0 bases, with 10 bases separating them. The CDR3 DNA sequence: TGTGCCAGCAGCGTAGAAAACAGACATAGCAATCAGCCCCAGCATTTT. This gives the protein CASSVENRHSNQPQHF.

In its sample, this clone was seen a few times. The chain joins TRBV5-6 to TRBJ2-5; tentative D call: TRBD2 (5 bases). V shed 3 bases and J shed 9 bases, with 9 bases lying between them. In germline, CDR1 is SGHDT, CDR2 YYEEEE. The CDR3 length is 11 residues. In DNA, the CDR3 is TGTGCCAGCAGCTCGGGATCGGCCCAGTACTTC. Protein product: CASSSGSAQYF. Full variable domain (remainder filled in from reference TRBV5-6 and TRBJ2-5): DAGVTQSPTHLIKTRGQQVTLRCSPKSGHDTVSWYQQALGQGPQFIFQYYEEEERQRGNFPDRFSGHQFPNYSSELNVNALLLGDSALYLCASSSGSAQYFGPGTRLLVL.

This rearrangement joins TRBV4-2 to TRBJ2-7, with 8 bases identical to TRBD1. The CDR3 spans 15 residues. J was trimmed by 0 bases and V by 2 bases; bases with no gene match: 3. Germline V gene sequence: CDR1 LGHNA, CDR2 YNFKEQ. CDR3 protein: CASSQPGQGSYEQYF. Written as DNA, the CDR3 is TGTGCCAGCAGCCAACCAGGACAGGGCTCCTACGAGCAGTACTTC.

This chain links TRBV6-1 with TRBJ1-1; TRBD1 agrees at 9 bases. V shed 1 base and J 0 bases; nucleotides not matched to a gene: 6. Germline-derived CDR1 and CDR2 are MNHNS and SASEGT. The CDR3 runs 17 residues. The CDR3 bases are TGTGCCAGCAGTGAAGACCTCCGGGACAGGGTGAACACTGAAGCTTTCTTT. Its protein is CASSEDLRDRVNTEAFF.

The sample holds one count of this clone. The J gene is TRBJ1-6, the V gene TRBV27; perhaps TRBD1 as D (5 bases). V was trimmed by 5 bases and J by 10 bases, leaving 15 bases between them. Germline CDR1 is MNHEY and CDR2 is SMNVEV (reference sequence). The CDR3 is 14 residues long. The CDR3 region has the DNA TGTGCCAGCAGTGGATTGGTCGGGGCGTCACCCCTCCACTTT. The encoded protein is CASSGLVGASPLHF.

This rearrangement joins TRBV19 to TRBJ1-5, with no clear D. Germline CDR1 and CDR2: LNHDA and SQIVND (reference sequence). The ends were cut back, 3 bases at V and 7 bases at J, with 7 bases in the middle. This CDR3 spans 12 amino acids. CDR3 loop: CASSMWEQPQHF. DNA of the CDR3: TGTGCCAGTAGTATGTGGGAGCAGCCCCAGCATTTT.

The rearrangement joins TRBV18 to TRBJ1-1; D remains unclear. Germline CDR1 and CDR2: KGHSH and LQKENI. The CDR3 covers 15 residues. Trimming shortened V by 3 bases and J by 0 bases, and 11 bases separated the two germline ends. CDR3 loop: CASSPGFQVNTEAFF. The CDR3 DNA is TGTGCCAGCTCACCCGGGTTCCAGGTGAACACTGAAGCTTTCTTT.

The genes are TRBV11-2 and TRBJ2-5, with D uncertain. The CDR3 is 14 amino acids. CDR1 and CDR2 (germline): SGHAT, FQNNGV. V lost 5 bases to trimming and J lost 3 bases, with 13 bases between them. The CDR3 loop is CASSRTNSEETQYF. Here the CDR3 DNA reads TGTGCCAGCAGCCGAACTAACAGCGAAGAGACCCAGTACTTC.

The gene calls are TRBV27 and TRBJ2-2, with 9 bases that match TRBD2. After removal of 11 bases from V and 2 bases from J, the junction contained 9 bases not matched to a gene. The CDR3 is made up of 15 amino acids. The V gene's germline CDR1 is MNHEY and CDR2 SMNVEV (reference sequence). CDR3 in DNA: TGTGCCCCGAGGAAGGGACTAGCAAACACCGGGGAGCTGTTTTTT. This gives the protein CAPRKGLANTGELFF.

CDR3 sequence: CASSFGQGASGNQPQHF. The CDR3 DNA follows: TGTGCCAGCAGTTTTGGACAGGGGGCGTCGGGCAATCAGCCCCAGCATTTT. J is TRBJ1-5 and V is TRBV27; TRBD1 matches at 11 bases. CDR3 length: 17 amino acids. The J segment lost 2 bases and the V segment lost 3 bases, leaving 6 bases of the junction unmatched. The germline gives CDR1 MNHEY, CDR2 SMNVEV (reference sequence).

The chain links TRBV11-2 to TRBJ1-2, with D possibly being TRBD1 (6 bases). V was clipped by 0 bases and J by 2 bases, with 10 bases between them. This CDR3 region has 15 residues. Germline V gene sequence: CDR1 SGHAT, CDR2 FQNNGV. The DNA of the CDR3 is TGTGCCAGCAGCTTAGAACCCACAGGGAACTATGGCTACACCTTC. Protein: CASSLEPTGNYGYTF. The variable domain in full, with the rest retrieved from reference TRBV11-2 and TRBJ1-2, is EAGVAQSPRYKIIEKRQSVAFWCNPISGHATLYWYQQILGQGPKLLIQFQNNGVVDDSQLPKDRFSAERLKGVDSTLKIQPAKLEDSAVYLCASSLEPTGNYGYTFGSGTRLTVV.

The genes are TRBV6-1 and TRBJ1-5, with TRBD1 matching over 10 bases. This CDR3 is built from 15 residues. CDR1 is MNHNS, CDR2 SASEGT, per germline. The V segment lost 6 bases and the J segment 2 bases; nucleotides outside the gene matches: 4. This CDR3 is CASRTGGAGNQPQHF. In DNA form, the CDR3 reads TGTGCCAGCAGGACAGGGGGCGCCGGCAATCAGCCCCAGCATTTT.

The chain recombines TRBV18 with TRBJ1-1; D gene unclear. The CDR3 length is 13 residues. Trimming shortened V by 3 bases and J by 2 bases, and 7 bases separated the two germline ends. The germline CDR1 and CDR2 sequences are KGHSH and LQKENI. The CDR3 loop reads CASSPQKNTEAFF. CDR3 sequence (DNA): TGTGCCAGCTCACCTCAGAAAAACACTGAAGCTTTCTTT.

This CDR3 is CASSQRDGNTGELFF. The CDR3 DNA reads as TGCGCCAGCAGCCAACGGGACGGTAACACCGGGGAGCTGTTTTTT. The chain joins TRBV4-1 to TRBJ2-2; D may correspond to TRBD1 or TRBD2 (5 bases each). Germline lookup yields CDR1 MGHRA and CDR2 YSYEKL. Trimming removed 2 bases at V and 2 bases at J, with 9 bases between. This CDR3 has 15 amino acids.

The DNA for the CDR3 is TGCGCCAGCAGCCAAGAGGACAGAGGAGGAAACACCATATATTTT. This codes for CASSQEDRGGNTIYF. This sequence joins TRBV4-3 and TRBJ1-3; possibly TRBD1 for D (6 bases). The CDR3 consists of 15 residues. Between the trimmed V and J ends, which lost 0 bases and 4 bases, there was a span of 10 bases. CDR1 is LGHNA and CDR2 is YSLEER in the germline V gene.

The chain couples TRBV7-6 to TRBJ2-2; D is tentatively TRBD1 or TRBD2 (5 bases each). V shed 5 bases and J shed 13 bases, with 17 bases lying between them. Germline CDR1 reads SGHVS; CDR2 reads FNYEAQ. The CDR3 is made up of 13 amino acids. DNA for the CDR3: TGTGCCAGCAGCGAAGACTATGGGGCGCGGCTGTTTTTT. The encoded protein is CASSEDYGARLFF.

The table lists this clone with a count of one. This rearrangement joins TRBV7-4 to TRBJ1-2; D might be TRBD1 (6 bases). Germline CDR1 is SGHVT and CDR2 is SQSDAQ. V shed 5 bases and J shed 8 bases, with 24 bases lying between them. The CDR3 is 16 amino acids. CDR3 loop: CASSQPRDTGSRGYTF. For the CDR3, the DNA is TGTGCCAGCAGCCAACCTCGGGACACCGGTTCCCGAGGCTACACCTTC.